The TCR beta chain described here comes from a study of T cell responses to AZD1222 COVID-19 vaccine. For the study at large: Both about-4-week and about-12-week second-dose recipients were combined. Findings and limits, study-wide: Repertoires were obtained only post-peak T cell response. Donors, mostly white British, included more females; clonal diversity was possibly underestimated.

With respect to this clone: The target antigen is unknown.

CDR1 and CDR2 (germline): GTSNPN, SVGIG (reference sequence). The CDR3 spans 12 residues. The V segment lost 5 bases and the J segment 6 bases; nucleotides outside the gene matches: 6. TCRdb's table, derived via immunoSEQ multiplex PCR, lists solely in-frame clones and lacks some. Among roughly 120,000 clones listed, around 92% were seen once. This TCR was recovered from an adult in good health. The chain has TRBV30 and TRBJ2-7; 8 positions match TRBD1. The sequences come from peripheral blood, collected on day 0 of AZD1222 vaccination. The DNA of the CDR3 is TGTGCCTGGGACCGGGACAGGCCCGAGCAGTACTTC. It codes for CAWDRDRPEQYF.